This T cell receptor beta chain was sequenced during a study of naive and memory T cell subsets. This clonotype was seen many times. After the first PCR, alpha and beta chain libraries were processed separately. CMV status came from CD4+ IFNgamma after overnight CMV lysate stimulation. Sequential positive selection took CD4 T cells first, then CD8 T cells. The beta constant-region primer was an equimolar mix of two oligonucleotides covering TRBC1 and TRBC2. TCRdb called the UMI-ligation and nested PCR reads again in MiXCR, with one record for every CDR3 protein. The data contain tens of thousands of distinct CDR3 sequences, roughly 7% of them singletons. Sequencing was carried out using central memory CD4+ T cells from blood. This receptor was identified in a human donor in good health.

The CDR3 protein is CSATTAGTRTYNEQFF. The DNA for the CDR3 is TGCAGTGCCACCACAGCCGGGACTAGGACCTACAATGAGCAGTTCTTC. The V and J genes are TRBV20-1 and TRBJ2-1; 8 bases are shared with TRBD2. V was clipped by 6 bases and J by 2 bases; unmatched bases: 12. The CDR3 is 16 amino acids. Germline V lookup: CDR1 DFQATT, CDR2 SNEGSKA (reference sequence).